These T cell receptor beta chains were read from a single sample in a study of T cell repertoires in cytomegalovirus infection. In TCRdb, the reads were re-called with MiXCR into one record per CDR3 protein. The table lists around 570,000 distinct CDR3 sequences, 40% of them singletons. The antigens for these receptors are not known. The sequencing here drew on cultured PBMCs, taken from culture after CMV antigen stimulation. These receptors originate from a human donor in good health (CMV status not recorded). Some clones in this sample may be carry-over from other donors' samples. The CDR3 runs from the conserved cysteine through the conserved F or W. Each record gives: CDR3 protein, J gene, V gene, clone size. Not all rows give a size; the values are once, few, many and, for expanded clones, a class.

CASSLRVPSANTGELFF	TRBJ2-2	TRBV7-6	few
CASSLTRDRNNEQFF	TRBJ2-1	TRBV5-6	few
CASSDGTYEQYF	TRBJ2-7	TRBV10-3	few
CASSPGFGNEKLFF	TRBJ1-4	TRBV7-2	few
CASSEAGGGLDTQYF	TRBJ2-3	TRBV25-1	NA
CASSLSPSPSYEQYF	TRBJ2-7	TRBV7-2	NA
CASSPYGRHEDGYTF	TRBJ1-2	TRBV5-4	NA
CASSVGQWPNTEAFF	TRBJ1-1	TRBV6-2/TRBV6-3	NA
CSASSSRVGLGEKLFF	TRBJ1-4	TRBV20-1	NA
CASSTGRGSNEQFF	TRBJ2-1	TRBV11-3	NA
CASSHRLAGGSDNEQFF	TRBJ2-1	TRBV7-9	few
CASSSGGGNYGYTF	TRBJ1-2	TRBV7-2	few
CASSEEVLGDIQYF	TRBJ2-4	TRBV6-1	few
CASSEGGPEQPQHF	TRBJ1-5	TRBV2	NA
CATSTERVTEAFF	TRBJ1-1	TRBV18	few
CASSVGVFRSSYNEQFF	TRBJ2-1	TRBV9	NA
CASSLPYTGGYTF	TRBJ1-2	TRBV12-3/TRBV12-4	NA
CASSYRVTYNEQFF	TRBJ2-1	TRBV7-2	few
CASSPRGGGGAAGGTQYF	TRBJ2-5	TRBV7-8	NA
CASSLWDRGSEAFF	TRBJ1-1	TRBV28	NA
CASRTDRDRVETQYF	TRBJ2-5	TRBV6-2/TRBV6-3	many
CASTGGIREKLFF	TRBJ1-4	TRBV3-1	NA
CASSLSPGGGGRGYTF	TRBJ1-2	TRBV7-2	few
CSASTGQGFFGLTYGYTF	TRBJ1-2	TRBV20-1	NA
CASSISDTGELFF	TRBJ2-2	TRBV12-3/TRBV12-4	NA
CAIRREYYQETQYF	TRBJ2-5	TRBV10-3	NA
CASRLYTGSNQPQHF	TRBJ1-5	TRBV27	NA
CASSRGTSIYNEQFF	TRBJ2-1	TRBV7-2	few
CAISELGSGNQPQHF	TRBJ1-5	TRBV10-3	NA
CASSARGMNTEAFF	TRBJ1-1	TRBV7-8	many
CASSESDRGDEKLFF	TRBJ1-4	TRBV25-1	NA
CASSEGTALYEQYF	TRBJ2-7	TRBV2	NA
CASSLGPRTRGESYEQYF	TRBJ2-7	TRBV7-8	NA
CASLRDRELNEQFF	TRBJ2-1	TRBV7-2	NA